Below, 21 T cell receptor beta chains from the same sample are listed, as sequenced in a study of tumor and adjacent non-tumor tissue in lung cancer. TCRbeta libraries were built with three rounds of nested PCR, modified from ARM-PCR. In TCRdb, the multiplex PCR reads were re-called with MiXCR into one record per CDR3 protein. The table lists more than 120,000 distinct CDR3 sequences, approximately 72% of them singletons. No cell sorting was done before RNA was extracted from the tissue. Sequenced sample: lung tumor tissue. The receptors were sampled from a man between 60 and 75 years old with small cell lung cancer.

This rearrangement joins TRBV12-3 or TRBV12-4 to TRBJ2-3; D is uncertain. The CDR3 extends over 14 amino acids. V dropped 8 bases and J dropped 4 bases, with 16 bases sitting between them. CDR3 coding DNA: TGTGCCAGCTCAACCCGGCGTCACGCAGATACGCAGTATTTT. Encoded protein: CASSTRRHADTQYF.

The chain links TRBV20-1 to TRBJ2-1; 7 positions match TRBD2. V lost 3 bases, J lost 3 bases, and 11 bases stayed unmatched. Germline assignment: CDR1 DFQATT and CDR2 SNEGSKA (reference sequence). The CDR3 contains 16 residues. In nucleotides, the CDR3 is TGCAGTGCTAGGTCCCCCAGGGCGGGAGTCTACAATGAGCAGTTCTTC. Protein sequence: CSARSPRAGVYNEQFF.

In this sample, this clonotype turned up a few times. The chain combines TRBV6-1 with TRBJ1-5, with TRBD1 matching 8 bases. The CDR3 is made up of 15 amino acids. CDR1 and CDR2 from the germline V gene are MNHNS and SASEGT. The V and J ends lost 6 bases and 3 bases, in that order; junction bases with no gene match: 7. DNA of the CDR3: TGTGCCAGCAGCGGCCGGACAGGGATCAATCAGCCCCAGCATTTT. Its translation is CASSGRTGINQPQHF.

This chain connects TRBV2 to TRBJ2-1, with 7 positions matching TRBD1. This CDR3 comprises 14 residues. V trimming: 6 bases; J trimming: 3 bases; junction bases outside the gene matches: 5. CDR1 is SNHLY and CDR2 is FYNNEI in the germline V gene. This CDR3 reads CASRDRTGYNEQFF. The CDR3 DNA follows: TGTGCCAGCAGGGACAGGACAGGCTACAATGAGCAGTTCTTC.

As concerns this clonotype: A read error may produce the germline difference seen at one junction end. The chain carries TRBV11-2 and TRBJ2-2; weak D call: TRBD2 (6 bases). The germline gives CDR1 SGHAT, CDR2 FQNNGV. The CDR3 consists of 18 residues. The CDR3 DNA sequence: TGTGCCAGCAGCTTAGTCGCACTATCGGGAGCTAGGACCGGGGACCTGTTTTTT. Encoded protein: CASSLVALSGARTGDLFF. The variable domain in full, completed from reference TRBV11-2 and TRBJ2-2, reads EAGVAQSPRYKIIEKRQSVAFWCNPISGHATLYWYQQILGQGPKLLIQFQNNGVVDDSQLPKDRFSAERLKGVDSTLKIQPAKLEDSAVYLCASSLVALSGARTGDLFFGEGSRLTVL.

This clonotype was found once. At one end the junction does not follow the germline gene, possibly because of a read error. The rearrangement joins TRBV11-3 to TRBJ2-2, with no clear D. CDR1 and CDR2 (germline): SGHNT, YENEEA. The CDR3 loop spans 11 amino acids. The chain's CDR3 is CTSSSEGELFF. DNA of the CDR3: TGTACCAGCAGCTCAGAAGGGGAGCTGTTTTTT.

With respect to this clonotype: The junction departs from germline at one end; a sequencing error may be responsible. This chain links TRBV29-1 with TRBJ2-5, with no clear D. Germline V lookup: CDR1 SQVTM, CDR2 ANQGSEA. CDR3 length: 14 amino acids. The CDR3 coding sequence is TGCAGCGTTGAGGTCGGCACTACCCAAGAGACCAAGTACTTC. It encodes CSVEVGTTQETKYF.

CDR3 region: CASSRDGSEKLFF. As DNA, the CDR3 is TGTGCCAGCAGCCGGGACGGTAGTGAAAAACTGTTTTTT. The V call is TRBV14, the J call TRBJ1-4; D possibly corresponds to TRBD1 (5 bases). Trimming cost V 4 bases and J 7 bases, with 10 bases left between them. CDR3 length equals 13 residues. Germline CDR1 SGHDN, CDR2 FVKESK.

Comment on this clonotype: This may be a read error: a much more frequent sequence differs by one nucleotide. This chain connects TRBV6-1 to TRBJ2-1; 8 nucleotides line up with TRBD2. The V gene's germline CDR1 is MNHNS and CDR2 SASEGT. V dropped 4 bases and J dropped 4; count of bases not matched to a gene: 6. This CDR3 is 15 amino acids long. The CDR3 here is CASSVTGRVYNEQFF. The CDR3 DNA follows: TGTGCCAGCAGTGTCACCGGGAGGGTATACAATGAGCAGTTCTTC.

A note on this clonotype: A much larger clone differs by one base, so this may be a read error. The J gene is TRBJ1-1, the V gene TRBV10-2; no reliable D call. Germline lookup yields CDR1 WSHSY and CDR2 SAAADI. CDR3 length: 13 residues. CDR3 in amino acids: CAGSRSENTEAFF. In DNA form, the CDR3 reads TGCGCCGGCAGCAGGTCAGAGAACACTGAAGCTTTCTTT.

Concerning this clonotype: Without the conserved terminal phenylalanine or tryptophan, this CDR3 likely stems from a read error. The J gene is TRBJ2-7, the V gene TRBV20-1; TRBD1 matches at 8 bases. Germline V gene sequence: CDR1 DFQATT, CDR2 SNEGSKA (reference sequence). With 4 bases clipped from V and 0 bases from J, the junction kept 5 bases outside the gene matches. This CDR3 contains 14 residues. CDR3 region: CSATGQGGSYEQYL. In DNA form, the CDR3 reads TGCAGTGCTACAGGACAGGGTGGCTCCTACGAGCAGTACTTA.

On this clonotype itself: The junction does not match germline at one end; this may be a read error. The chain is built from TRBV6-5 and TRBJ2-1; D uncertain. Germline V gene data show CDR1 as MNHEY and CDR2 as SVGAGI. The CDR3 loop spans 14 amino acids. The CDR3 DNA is TGTGCCAGCAGTTACTCTAGTGCCTACAATGGGCAGTTCTTC. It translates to CASSYSSAYNGQFF.

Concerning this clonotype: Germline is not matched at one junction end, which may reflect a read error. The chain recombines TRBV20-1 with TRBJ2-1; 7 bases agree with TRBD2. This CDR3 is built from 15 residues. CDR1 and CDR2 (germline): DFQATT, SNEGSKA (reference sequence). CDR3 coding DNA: TGCAGTGCGGGGGAGGGGAGGTCCTCCTACAATGAGCAGCTCTTC. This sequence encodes CSAGEGRSSYNEQLF.

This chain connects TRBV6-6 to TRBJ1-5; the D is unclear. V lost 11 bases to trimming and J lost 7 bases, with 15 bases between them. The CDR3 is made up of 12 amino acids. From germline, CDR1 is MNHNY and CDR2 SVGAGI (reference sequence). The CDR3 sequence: CARNYSGQPQHF. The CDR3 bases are TGTGCCCGCAATTATTCTGGACAGCCCCAGCATTTT.

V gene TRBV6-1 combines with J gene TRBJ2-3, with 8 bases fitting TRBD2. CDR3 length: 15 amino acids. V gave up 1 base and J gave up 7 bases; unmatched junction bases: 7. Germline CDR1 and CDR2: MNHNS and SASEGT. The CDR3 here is CASSEVSGSSHTQYF. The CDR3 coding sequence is TGTGCCAGCAGTGAAGTCAGCGGGAGTTCCCATACGCAGTATTTT.

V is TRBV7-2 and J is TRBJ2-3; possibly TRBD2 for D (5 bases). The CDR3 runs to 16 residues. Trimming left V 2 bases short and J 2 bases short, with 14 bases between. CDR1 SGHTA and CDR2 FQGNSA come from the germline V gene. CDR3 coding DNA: TGTGCCAGCAGCTTAAGCGGTTTAGTTTCCACAGATACGCAGTATTTT. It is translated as CASSLSGLVSTDTQYF.

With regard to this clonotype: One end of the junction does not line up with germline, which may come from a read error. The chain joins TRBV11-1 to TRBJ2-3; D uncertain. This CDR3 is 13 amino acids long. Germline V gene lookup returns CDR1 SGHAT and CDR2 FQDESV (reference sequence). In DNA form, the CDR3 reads TGTGCCAGCAAGGAAGCCCGCACAGATACACAGTATTTT. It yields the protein CASKEARTDTQYF.

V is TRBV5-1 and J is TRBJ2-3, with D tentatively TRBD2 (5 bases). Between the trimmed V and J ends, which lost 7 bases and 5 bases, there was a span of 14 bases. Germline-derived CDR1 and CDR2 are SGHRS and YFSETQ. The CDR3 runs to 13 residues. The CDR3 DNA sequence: TGCGCCAGCTGTGGTGGGAGAAGAGATACGCAGTATTTT. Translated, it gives CASCGGRRDTQYF. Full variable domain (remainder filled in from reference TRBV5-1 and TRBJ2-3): KAGVTQTPRYLIKTRGQQVTLSCSPISGHRSVSWYQQTPGQGLQFLFEYFSETQRNKGNFPGRFSGRQFSNSRSEMNVSTLELGDSALYLCASCGGRRDTQYFGPGTRLTVL.

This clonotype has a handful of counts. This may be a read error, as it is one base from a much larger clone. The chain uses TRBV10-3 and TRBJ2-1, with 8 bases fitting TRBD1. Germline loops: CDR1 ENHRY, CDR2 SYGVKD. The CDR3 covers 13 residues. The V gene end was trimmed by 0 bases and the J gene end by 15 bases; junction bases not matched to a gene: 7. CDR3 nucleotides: TGTGCCATCAGTGAGTCGAGTGACAGGGGTTTGTTCTTC. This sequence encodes CAISESSDRGLFF.

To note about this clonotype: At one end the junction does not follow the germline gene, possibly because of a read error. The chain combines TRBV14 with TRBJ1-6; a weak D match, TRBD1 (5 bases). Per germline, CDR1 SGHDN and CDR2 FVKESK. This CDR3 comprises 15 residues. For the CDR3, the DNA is TGTGCCGGCAGCCAAGCAGGGAGGGGTAATTCACCCCTCCACTTT. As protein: CAGSQAGRGNSPLHF. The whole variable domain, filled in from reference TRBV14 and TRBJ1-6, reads EAGVTQFPSHSVIEKGQTVTLRCDPISGHDNLYWYRRVMGKEIKFLLHFVKESKQDESGMPNNRFLAERTGGTYSTLKVQPAELEDSGVYFCAGSQAGRGNSPLHFGNGTRLTVT.

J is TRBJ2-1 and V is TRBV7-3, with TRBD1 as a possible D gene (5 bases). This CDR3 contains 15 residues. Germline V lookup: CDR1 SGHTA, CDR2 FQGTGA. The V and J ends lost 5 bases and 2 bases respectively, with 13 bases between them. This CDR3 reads CASSPDSGTYNEQFF. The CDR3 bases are TGTGCCAGCAGCCCGGATTCAGGGACCTACAATGAGCAGTTCTTC. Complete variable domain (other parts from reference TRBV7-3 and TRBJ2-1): GAGVSQTPSNKVTEKGKYVELRCDPISGHTALYWYRQSLGQGPEFLIYFQGTGAADDSGLPNDRFFAVRPEGSVSTLKIQRTERGDSAVYLCASSPDSGTYNEQFFGPGTRLTVL.